The entry below gives a single T cell receptor beta chain sequence along with its context. There is no known antigen for this receptor. This sample was included in a study of monozygotic twins with inflammatory bowel disease (dated by TCRdb to between 2018 and 2020). At the level of the whole study: The complete study included about 30 monozygotic twin pairs: 19 IBD-discordant Danish pairs and nine German pairs, of which four were IBD-concordant and five were IBD-discordant. Each individual had, on average, about 151 000 unique TCRalpha sequences and 181 000 unique TCRbeta sequences available for analysis. The search for disease-associated traits relied mainly on comparing IBD patients with their genetically identical healthy co-twins within discordant pairs. The paper's findings and limits, for the study overall: Differing immunosuppressive treatments among patients may have added background noise and inter-individual variability to the repertoires. IBD patients had lower TCRbeta repertoire diversity, measured by the inverse Simpson index, than their healthy co-twins. Concordant and discordant twins showed no difference in repertoire similarity, possibly because of limited statistical power. Different T cell subtypes could not be distinguished in the analysis. Fewer clonotypes were shared with other individuals by IBD patients than by healthy twins, most markedly in patients showing signs of disease activity. No single strong signal or clonotype linked to IBD turned up in the results, so the idea that one exists was not supported.

Its CDR3 holds 19 amino acids, cysteine through phenylalanine. No DNA is given. CDR1 is given as SGHAT and CDR2 as FQNNGV, both from the germline V gene. Receptor amplification or capture employed 5' RACE. Preparation of each TCR library used about 4,000 ng of total RNA. For each sample, cDNA synthesis was carried out in eight separate reactions using SMARTScribe reverse transcriptase. During cDNA synthesis, unique molecular identifiers containing a 6-nucleotide sample barcode were introduced by template switching. Two nested PCRs of roughly 16 and 10 cycles amplified the TCRalpha and TCRbeta cDNA, and bead purification followed each PCR. Before amplification, the cDNA was both treated with uracil DNA-glycosylase and purified with the QIAquick PCR purification kit. In the second PCR, Illumina TruSeq-compatible adapters and sample-specific barcodes were added. TapeStation and Qubit were used to check library quality and concentration, and roughly 5.5 ng of each library was pooled. Pooled libraries were sequenced on an Illumina HiSeq2500 single-index Rapid Run with 2 x 100 bp reads and custom sequencing primers. The authors processed their data as follows. UMI-based consensus assembly with MiGEC version 1.2.6 was used to correct PCR and sequencing errors. MiXCR version 2.1.1 was used for V(D)J alignment, clonotype assembly and CDR3 extraction. To normalise gene usage, clonotype sharing and MAIT/NKT TCR abundance, the top 1000, 10 000 and 20 000 clonotypes in each sample were analysed. After downsampling to 27 000 UMIs, diversity was calculated as the inverse Simpson index using the vegan R package. Paired Mann-Whitney U tests on discordant twin pairs were used, with Benjamini-Hochberg multiple-testing correction. TCRdb reprocessed the reads, and each CDR3 protein sequence is entered once, without DNA. It is TCRdb's table, rather than the study itself, that gives the V and J calls and clone size. The table kept for this sample lists 440,000 or so distinct CDR3 sequences. The leading ten clones occupy approximately 2.3% of the sample.

A roughly 2.4 ml peripheral blood sample was drawn into PAXgene tubes per donor and stored at -80°C. Without any T cell sorting, total RNA was extracted from whole blood using the PAXgene blood miRNA kit on an automated QIAcube. Deep TCRalpha and TCRbeta repertoire profiling with unique molecular barcoding was performed on peripheral blood of monozygotic twin pairs concordant or discordant for inflammatory bowel disease. Smoking habits were recorded for all twin pairs, and individuals were classified as current, former or never smokers. The TCR originated in a human donor with ulcerative colitis or Crohn's disease, or a healthy co-twin of an affected twin (not recorded which). This sequence uses TRBV11-2 and TRBJ1-6; TCRdb picks TRBD1, but there is no DNA to check that call. The sequencing input was blood. The CDR3 protein is CASSLPGATGSSYNSPLHF.